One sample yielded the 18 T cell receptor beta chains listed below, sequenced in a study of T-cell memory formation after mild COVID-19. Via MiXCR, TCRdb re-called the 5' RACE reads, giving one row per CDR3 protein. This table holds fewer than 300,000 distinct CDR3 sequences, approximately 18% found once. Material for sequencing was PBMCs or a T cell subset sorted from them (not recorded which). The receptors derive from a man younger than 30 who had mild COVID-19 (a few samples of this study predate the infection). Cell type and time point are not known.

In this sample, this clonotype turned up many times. The CDR3 region has the DNA TGCAGCGGCCGGAATAGCGGGGGGTCTTACGAGCAGTACTTC. This encodes CSGRNSGGSYEQYF. The chain couples TRBV29-1 to TRBJ2-7; 10 nucleotides match TRBD2. With V trimmed by 7 bases and J by 4 bases, 10 bases remained unmatched. Germline lookup yields CDR1 SQVTM and CDR2 ANQGSEA. This CDR3 spans 14 amino acids.

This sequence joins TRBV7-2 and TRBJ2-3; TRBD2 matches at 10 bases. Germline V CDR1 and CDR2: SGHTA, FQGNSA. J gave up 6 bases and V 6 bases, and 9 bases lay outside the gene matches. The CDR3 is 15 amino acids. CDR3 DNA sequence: TGTGCCAGCAGTTTTAGCGGGGGGAGTGGGGATACGCAGTATTTT. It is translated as CASSFSGGSGDTQYF.

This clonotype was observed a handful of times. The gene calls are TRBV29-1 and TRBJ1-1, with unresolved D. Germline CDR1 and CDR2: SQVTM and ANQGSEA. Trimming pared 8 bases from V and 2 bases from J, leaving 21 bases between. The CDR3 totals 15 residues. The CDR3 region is CSPRRAGTPNTEAFF. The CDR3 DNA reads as TGCAGCCCTCGGAGGGCAGGCACCCCAAACACTGAAGCTTTCTTT.

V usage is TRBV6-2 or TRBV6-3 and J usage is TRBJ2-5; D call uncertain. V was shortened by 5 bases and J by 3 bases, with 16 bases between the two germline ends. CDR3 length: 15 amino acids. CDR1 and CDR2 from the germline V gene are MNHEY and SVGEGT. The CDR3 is CASSRETFSKETQYF. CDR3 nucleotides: TGTGCCAGCAGTCGCGAGACATTCTCCAAAGAGACCCAGTACTTC.

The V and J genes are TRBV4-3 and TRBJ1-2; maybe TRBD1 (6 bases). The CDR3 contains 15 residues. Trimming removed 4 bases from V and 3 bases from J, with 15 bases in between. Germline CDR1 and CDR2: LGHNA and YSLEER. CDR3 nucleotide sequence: TGCGCCAGCAGCCGTATGACGACAGGAGACTATGGCTACACCTTC. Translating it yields CASSRMTTGDYGYTF.

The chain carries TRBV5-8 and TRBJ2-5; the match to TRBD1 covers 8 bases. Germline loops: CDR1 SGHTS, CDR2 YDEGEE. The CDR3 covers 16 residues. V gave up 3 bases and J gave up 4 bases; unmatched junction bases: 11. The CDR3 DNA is TGTGCCAGCAGCTACCCGGGCGGGACAGGCGGAGAGACCCAGTACTTC. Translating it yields CASSYPGGTGGETQYF. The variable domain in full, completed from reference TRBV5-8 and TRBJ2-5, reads EAGVTQSPTHLIKTRGQQATLRCSPISGHTSVYWYQQALGLGLQFLLWYDEGEERNRGNFPPRFSGRQFPNYSSELNVNALELEDSALYLCASSYPGGTGGETQYFGPGTRLLVL.

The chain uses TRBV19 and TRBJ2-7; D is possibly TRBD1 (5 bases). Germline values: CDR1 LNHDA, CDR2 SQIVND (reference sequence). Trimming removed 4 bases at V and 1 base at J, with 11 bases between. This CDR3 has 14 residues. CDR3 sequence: CASSKFGQSYEQYF. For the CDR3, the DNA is TGTGCCAGTAGTAAATTTGGACAATCCTACGAGCAGTACTTC.

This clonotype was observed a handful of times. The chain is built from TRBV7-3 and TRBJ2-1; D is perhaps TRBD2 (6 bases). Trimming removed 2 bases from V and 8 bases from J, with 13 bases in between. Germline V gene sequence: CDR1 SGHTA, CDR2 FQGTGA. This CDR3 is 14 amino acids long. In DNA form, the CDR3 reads TGTGCCAGCAGCTTACTGGCGGGGTTGGATGAGCAGTTCTTC. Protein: CASSLLAGLDEQFF.

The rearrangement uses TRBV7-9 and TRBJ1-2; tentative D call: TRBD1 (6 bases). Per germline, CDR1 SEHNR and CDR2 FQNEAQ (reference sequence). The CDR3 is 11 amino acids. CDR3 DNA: TGTGCGGGCAGGGGCGAAGATGGCTACACCTTC. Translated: CAGRGEDGYTF.

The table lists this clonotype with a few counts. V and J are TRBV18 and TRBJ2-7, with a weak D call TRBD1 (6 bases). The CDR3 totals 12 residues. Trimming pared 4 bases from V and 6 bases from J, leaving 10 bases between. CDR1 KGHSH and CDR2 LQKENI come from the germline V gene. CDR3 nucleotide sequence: TGTGCCAGCTCACAGGACAGATCCGAGCAGTACGTC. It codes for CASSQDRSEQYV.

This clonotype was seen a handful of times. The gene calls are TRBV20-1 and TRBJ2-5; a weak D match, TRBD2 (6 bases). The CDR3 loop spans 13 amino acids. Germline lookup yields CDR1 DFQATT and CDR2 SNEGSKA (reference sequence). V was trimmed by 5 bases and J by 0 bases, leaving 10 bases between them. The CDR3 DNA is TGCAGTGCTGGCCGGGACTACCAAGAGACCCAGTACTTC. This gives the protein CSAGRDYQETQYF.

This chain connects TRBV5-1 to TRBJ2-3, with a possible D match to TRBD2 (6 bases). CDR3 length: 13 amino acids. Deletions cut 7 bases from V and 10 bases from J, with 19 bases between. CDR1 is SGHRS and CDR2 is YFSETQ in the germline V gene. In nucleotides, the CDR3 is TGCGCCAGCGTCCGGGACTCTGAAGGGGCGCAGTATTTT. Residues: CASVRDSEGAQYF.

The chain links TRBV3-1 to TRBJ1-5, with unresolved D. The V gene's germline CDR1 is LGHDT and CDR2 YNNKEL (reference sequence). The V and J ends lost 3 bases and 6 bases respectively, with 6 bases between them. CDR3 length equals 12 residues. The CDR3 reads CASSQWSQPQHF. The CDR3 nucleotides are TGTGCCAGCAGCCAGTGGAGTCAGCCCCAGCATTTT.

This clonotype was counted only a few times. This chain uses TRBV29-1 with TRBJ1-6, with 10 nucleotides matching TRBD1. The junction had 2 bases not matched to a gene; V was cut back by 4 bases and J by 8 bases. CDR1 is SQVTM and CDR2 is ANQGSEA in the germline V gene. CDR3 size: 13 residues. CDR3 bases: TGCAGCGTTGGGACAGGGGGAGATTCACCCCTCCACTTT. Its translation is CSVGTGGDSPLHF.

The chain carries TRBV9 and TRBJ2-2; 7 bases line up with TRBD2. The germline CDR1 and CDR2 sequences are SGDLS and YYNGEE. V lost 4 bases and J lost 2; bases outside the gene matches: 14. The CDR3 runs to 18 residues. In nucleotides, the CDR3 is TGTGCCAGCAGCCTTAACGGCCTAGCGGCAATTAACACCGGGGAGCTGTTTTTT. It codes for CASSLNGLAAINTGELFF.

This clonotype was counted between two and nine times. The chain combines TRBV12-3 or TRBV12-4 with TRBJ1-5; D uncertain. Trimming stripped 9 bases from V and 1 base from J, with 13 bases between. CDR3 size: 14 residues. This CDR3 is CASAPDGSNQPQHF. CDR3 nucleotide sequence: TGTGCCAGTGCCCCGGACGGCAGCAATCAGCCCCAGCATTTT.

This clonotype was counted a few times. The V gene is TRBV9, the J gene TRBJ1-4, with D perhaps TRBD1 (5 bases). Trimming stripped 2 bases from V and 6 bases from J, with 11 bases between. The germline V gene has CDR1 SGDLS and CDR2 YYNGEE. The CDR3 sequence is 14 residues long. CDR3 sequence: CASSVSQGDEKLFF. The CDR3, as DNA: TGTGCCAGCAGCGTTTCTCAGGGAGATGAAAAACTGTTTTTT.

CDR3 DNA: TGTGCCAGCAGCCGGACAGGGAATGGCTACACCTTC. Its translation: CASSRTGNGYTF. V and J are TRBV7-2 and TRBJ1-2; 8 bases are shared with TRBD1. The V segment lost 5 bases and the J segment 6 bases; nucleotides outside the gene matches: 2. Germline V gene lookup returns CDR1 SGHTA and CDR2 FQGNSA. The CDR3 extends over 12 amino acids.